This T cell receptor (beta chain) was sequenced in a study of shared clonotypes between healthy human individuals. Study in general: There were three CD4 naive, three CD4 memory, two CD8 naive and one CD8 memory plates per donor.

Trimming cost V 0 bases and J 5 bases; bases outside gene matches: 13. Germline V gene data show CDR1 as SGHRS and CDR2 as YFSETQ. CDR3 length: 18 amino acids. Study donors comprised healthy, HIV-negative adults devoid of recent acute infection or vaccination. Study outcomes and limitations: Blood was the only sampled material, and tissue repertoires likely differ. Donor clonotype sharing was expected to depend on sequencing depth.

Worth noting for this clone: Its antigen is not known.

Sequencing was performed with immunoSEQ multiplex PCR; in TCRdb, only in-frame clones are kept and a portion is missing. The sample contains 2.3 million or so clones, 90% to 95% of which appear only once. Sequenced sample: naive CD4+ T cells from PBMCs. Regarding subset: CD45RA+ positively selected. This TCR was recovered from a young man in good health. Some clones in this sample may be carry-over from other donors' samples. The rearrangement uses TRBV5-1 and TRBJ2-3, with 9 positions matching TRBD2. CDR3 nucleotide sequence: TGCGCCAGCAGCTTGGCCGGCTTAGGGACTAGCTTGGGAGATACGCAGTATTTT. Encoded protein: CASSLAGLGTSLGDTQYF.